Sequencing of this T cell receptor beta chain was carried out in a study of CD8 T cells in Susac syndrome. Random hexamers were used to reverse transcribe about 0.5 to 1 ug of RNA. Amplification of TCR beta CDR3 across 54 Vbeta and 13 Jbeta was performed with immunoSEQ multiplex PCR. TCRdb recomputed calls from the immunoSEQ multiplex PCR reads with MiXCR, one row per CDR3 protein. Here the sample spans hundreds of thousands of distinct CDR3 sequences, 70% to 90% being singletons. The V end lost 0 bases, the J end lost 1 base, and 6 bases lay between the germline ends. The CDR3 loop spans 14 amino acids. Germline CDR1 is MNHEY and CDR2 is SMNVEV (reference sequence).

The sample comprised CD8+ T cells from PBMCs. The TCR comes from a human donor with multiple sclerosis. The chain combines TRBV27 with TRBJ1-1; D gene ambiguous. CDR3 region: CASSLSVQNTEAFF. The CDR3 nucleotides read TGTGCCAGCAGTTTATCGGTCCAGAACACTGAAGCTTTCTTT.